This TCR beta chain derives from a study of OX40 agonist ivuxolimab in advanced cancers. The repertoire was sequenced with immunoSEQ multiplex PCR; TCRdb's copy has only in-frame clones and lacks some. The table includes about 79,000 clones, less than 95% detected once. Germline loops: CDR1 SGDLS, CDR2 YYNGEE. The CDR3 is made up of 20 amino acids. V gave up 0 bases and J gave up 8 bases; unmatched junction bases: 20. The receptor's source is an adult with an advanced solid tumor such as melanoma, head and neck, liver or kidney cancer. The material sequenced was CD4+ or CD8+ T cells sorted from blood, taken in a trial of the OX40 agonist ivuxolimab. The chain is built from TRBV9 and TRBJ1-2; 12 nucleotides line up with TRBD1. CDR3 loop: CASSVGNKSRDRGRDLGYTF. For the CDR3, the DNA is TGTGCCAGCAGCGTAGGCAACAAGTCCCGGGACAGGGGGCGGGACCTGGGCTACACCTTC.